Only one count was recorded for the clone carrying this TCR beta chain. A multiplex PCR was run with 60 Vbeta primers and 13 Jbeta primers. Assay: immunoSEQ multiplex PCR; the TCRdb copy retains only in-frame clones and omits some. The table shows fewer than 150,000 clones, with around 78% occurring only once. The data were obtained in a study of cytomegalovirus exposure and HLA in healthy donors. Germline CDR1 SGHNT, CDR2 YYREEE (reference sequence). The CDR3 is 13 amino acids. J lost 5 bases, V lost 1 base, and 2 bases had no gene match. The sequenced sample consisted of PBMCs. The sequence came from a male donor in good health and CMV-seronegative. V usage is TRBV5-4 and J usage is TRBJ1-1, with 7 bases fitting TRBD1. The chain's CDR3 is CASSLIRGTEAFF. In DNA, the CDR3 is TGTGCCAGCAGCTTGATCAGGGGGACTGAAGCTTTCTTT.